The rows below give T cell receptor beta chains drawn from one sample of a study of T cell responses to AZD1222 COVID-19 vaccine. Generated by immunoSEQ multiplex PCR, the TCRdb table keeps only in-frame clones and is missing some. Of about 100,000 clones in the sample, over 75% were seen once. This specimen consisted of peripheral blood, obtained on day 0 of AZD1222 vaccination. The receptors were gathered from an adult in good health. Each CDR3 is given with its conserved first and last residue. D genes are given only for firm matches. Size tells how often a clone was seen (once, few, many) or the class of an expanded clone, and some rows leave it out.

v_gene	d_gene	j_gene	abundance	CDR3aa	CDR3nt
TRBV7-3	NA	TRBJ2-5	NA	CASSQGGLRTQYF	TGTGCCAGCAGCCAGGGGGGACTACGGACCCAGTACTTC
TRBV28	NA	TRBJ1-4	NA	CASSVRDEKLFF	TGTGCCAGCAGTGTCAGGGATGAAAAACTGTTTTTT
TRBV24-1	TRBD2	TRBJ2-1	NA	CATSTSGRHNEQFF	TGTGCCACCAGTACTAGCGGGAGGCACAATGAGCAGTTCTTC
TRBV11-2	NA	TRBJ1-1	NA	CASSLRTVNTEAFF	TGTGCCAGCAGCTTAAGGACAGTGAACACTGAAGCTTTCTTT
TRBV7-3	NA	TRBJ1-1	NA	CASSFNGGRTEAFF	TGTGCCAGCAGCTTTAATGGGGGGCGCACTGAAGCTTTCTTT
TRBV12-3/TRBV12-4	NA	TRBJ1-1	NA	CASSYYGDEAFF	TGTGCCAGCAGTTATTACGGGGATGAAGCTTTCTTT
TRBV7-9	NA	TRBJ1-3	NA	CASSPPGRNTIYF	TGTGCCAGCAGCCCCCCTGGTAGAAACACCATATATTTT
TRBV19	TRBD1	TRBJ1-2	NA	CASRQGNSGDGYTF	TGTGCCAGCAGACAGGGAAATAGTGGCGATGGCTACACCTTC
TRBV6-1	NA	TRBJ1-5	NA	CASSDLTIPFNQPQHF	TGTGCCAGCAGTGATCTCACAATACCTTTCAATCAGCCCCAGCATTTT
TRBV28	TRBD1	TRBJ1-5	NA	CASRRRTGGGQPQHF	TGTGCCAGCAGACGTCGAACAGGGGGCGGGCAGCCCCAGCATTTT
TRBV9	NA	TRBJ1-2	NA	CASSVAGNVNYGYTF	TGTGCCAGCAGCGTAGCGGGCAATGTTAACTATGGCTACACCTTC
TRBV6-5	TRBD2	TRBJ2-2	once	CASRGLAVNTGELFF	TGTGCCAGCAGAGGACTAGCGGTAAACACCGGGGAGCTGTTTTTT
TRBV5-8	NA	TRBJ1-1	NA	CASSRTVNTEAFF	TGTGCCAGCAGCCGGACCGTGAACACTGAAGCTTTCTTT
TRBV28	NA	TRBJ1-4	NA	CASTMGGRRSNEKLFF	TGTGCCAGCACCATGGGGGGGCGTCGGTCTAATGAAAAACTGTTTTTT